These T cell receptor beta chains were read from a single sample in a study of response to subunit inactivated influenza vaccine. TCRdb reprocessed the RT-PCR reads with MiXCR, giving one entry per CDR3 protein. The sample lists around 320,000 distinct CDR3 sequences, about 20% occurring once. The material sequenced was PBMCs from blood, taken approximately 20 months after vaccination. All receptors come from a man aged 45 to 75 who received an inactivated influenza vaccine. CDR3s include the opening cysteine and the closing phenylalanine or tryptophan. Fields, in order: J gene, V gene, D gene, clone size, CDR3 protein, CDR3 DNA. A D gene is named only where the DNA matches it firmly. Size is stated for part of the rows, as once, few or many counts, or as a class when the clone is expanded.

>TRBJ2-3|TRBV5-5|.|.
CASLLGSSTDTQYF
TGTGCCAGCCTCCTGGGGTCTAGCACAGATACGCAGTATTTT
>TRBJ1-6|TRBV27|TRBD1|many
CASSLDRANSPLHF
TGTGCCAGCAGTCTTGACAGGGCTAATTCACCCCTCCACTTT
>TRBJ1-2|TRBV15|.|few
CATSRELGVNYGYTF
TGTGCCACCAGCAGAGAATTGGGTGTTAACTATGGCTACACCTTC
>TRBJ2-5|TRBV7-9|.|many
CASSLDHIRVQETQYF
TGTGCCAGCAGCTTAGACCATATCAGGGTACAAGAGACCCAGTACTTC
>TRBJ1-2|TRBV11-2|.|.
CASSLGVVDSSNYGYTF
TGTGCCAGCAGCTTAGGCGTTGTGGACAGCTCTAACTATGGCTACACCTTC
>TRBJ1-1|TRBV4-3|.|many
CASSQVPRQWNTEAFF
TGCGCCAGCAGCCAAGTTCCCCGGCAGTGGAACACTGAAGCTTTCTTT
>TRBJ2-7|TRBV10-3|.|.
CAIAGEPYEQYF
TGTGCCATCGCCGGGGAGCCCTACGAGCAGTACTTC
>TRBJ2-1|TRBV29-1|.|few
CSVDLGEQFF
TGCAGCGTTGACCTGGGTGAGCAGTTCTTC
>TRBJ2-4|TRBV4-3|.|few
CASSHQSRGSKNIQYF
TGCGCCAGCAGCCACCAAAGTCGCGGGTCCAAAAACATTCAGTACTTC
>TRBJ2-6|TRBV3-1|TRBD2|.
CASRQGLDTSPGANVLTF
TGTGCCAGCAGACAGGGACTAGATACCTCCCCTGGGGCCAACGTCCTGACTTTC
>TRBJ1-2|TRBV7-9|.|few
CASSPRVVGDYGYTF
TGTGCCAGCAGCCCTAGGGTGGTCGGTGACTATGGCTACACCTTC
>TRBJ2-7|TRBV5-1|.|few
CASSLAVSSPEQYF
TGCGCCAGCAGCTTGGCCGTGTCTAGCCCCGAGCAGTACTTC
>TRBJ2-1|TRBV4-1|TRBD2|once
CASSRQTSGSNNEQFF
TGCGCCAGCAGCCGGCAGACTAGCGGGAGTAACAATGAGCAGTTCTTC
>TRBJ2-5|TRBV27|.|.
CASSFRYGAYQETQYF
TGTGCCAGCAGTTTTCGGTATGGCGCATACCAAGAGACCCAGTACTTC